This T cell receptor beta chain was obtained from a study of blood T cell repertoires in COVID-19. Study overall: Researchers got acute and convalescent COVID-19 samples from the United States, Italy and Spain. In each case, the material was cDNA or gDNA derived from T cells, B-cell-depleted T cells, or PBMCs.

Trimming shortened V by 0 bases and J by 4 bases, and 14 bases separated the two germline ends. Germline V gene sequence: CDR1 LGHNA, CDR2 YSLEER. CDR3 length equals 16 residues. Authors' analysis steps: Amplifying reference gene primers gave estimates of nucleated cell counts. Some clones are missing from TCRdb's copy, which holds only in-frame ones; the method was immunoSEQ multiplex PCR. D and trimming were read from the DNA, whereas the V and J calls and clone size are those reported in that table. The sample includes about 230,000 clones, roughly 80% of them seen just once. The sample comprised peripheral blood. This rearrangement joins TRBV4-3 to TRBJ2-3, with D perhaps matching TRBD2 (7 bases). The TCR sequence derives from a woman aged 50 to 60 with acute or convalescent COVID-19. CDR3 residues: CASSQDPRGRADTQYF. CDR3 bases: TGCGCCAGCAGCCAAGATCCGCGGGGGCGGGCAGATACGCAGTATTTT.